Reported below is one TCR beta chain. The sample belongs to a study of response to subunit inactivated influenza vaccine. Germline CDR1 and CDR2: SGHTA and FQGNSA. This CDR3 is 15 amino acids long. The V gene end was trimmed by 5 bases and the J gene end by 6 bases; junction bases not matched to a gene: 6. TCRdb reanalysed the RT-PCR reads using MiXCR and keeps one entry per CDR3 protein. Here the sample spans just under 550,000 distinct CDR3 sequences, roughly 25% being singletons. The sample was also linked to a second study, of T cells expressing NK-cell markers. From that study: Production of TCR beta cDNA relied on 5'RACE template switching with UMIs. Among the eight sequenced donors, seven tested HCMV-seropositive and one tested seronegative. Dominant NKG2C+ clonotypes in five to seven donors made up about 1.0-8% of CD8+ T cells.

V and J are TRBV7-2 and TRBJ2-2; 10 bases are a match to TRBD2. Sequencing was performed on CD4+ T cells sorted from PBMCs, taken 11 to 12 days after vaccination. The TCR comes from a man over 45 who received an inactivated influenza vaccine. The DNA for the CDR3 is TGTGCCAGCAGCCAAACTAGCGGGGTGGCCGGGGAGCTGTTTTTT. Its translation is CASSQTSGVAGELFF.